This T cell receptor beta chain was retrieved from a study of vaccination and CD4 T cells after COVID-19. Regarding the study as a whole: The median proportion of reactive clones detected only post-vaccination in convalescent patients was 85% to 90%.

Indicated treatment: 10-day PBMC culture with coronavirus spike peptide pools or control peptides (ViraFEST assay). The unexposed donor's CD4+ T cells were collected before the COVID-19 pandemic (2011-2018). Scientists ran DNA taken from cultured CD4+ T cells through the Oncomine TCR Beta short-read assay for sequencing. TCRdb called the PCR reads again in MiXCR, with one record for every CDR3 protein. The sample records 5,000 to 7,000 distinct CDR3 sequences, roughly 66% being singletons. About this clonotype itself: Its antigen is still unknown.

The receptor comes from a human donor in good health. Sequencing input: CD4+ T cells from blood, cultured in vitro.

For the CDR3, the DNA is TGCAGTGCTAGAGTGGGCAACGCCGGGGAGCTGTTTTTT. It codes for CSARVGNAGELFF. V and J are TRBV20-1 and TRBJ2-2, with no clear D. Germline V lookup: CDR1 DFQATT, CDR2 SNEGSKA (reference sequence). Trimming took off 1 base at V and 6 bases at J, with 9 bases between the two ends. The CDR3 is made up of 13 amino acids.